One sample yielded the 25 T cell receptor beta chains listed below, sequenced in a study of shared clonotypes between healthy human individuals. Profiling relied on immunoSEQ multiplex PCR, and the TCRdb table lists in-frame clones only, not all of them. The top ten clones hold about 0.41% of a sample with 2 million to 2.5 million clones, roughly 92% of them seen once. Sequencing used naive CD4+ T cells from PBMCs. Subset here: CD45RA+ positively selected. The receptors shown here come from a man between 18 and 35 years old in good health. Some clones in this sample may be carry-over from other donors' samples.

The CDR3 loop reads CAWSARVHEQFF. CDR3 nucleotide sequence: TGTGCCTGGAGTGCCAGGGTCCATGAGCAGTTCTTC. The rearrangement joins TRBV30 to TRBJ2-1, with a tentative D call TRBD1 (5 bases). The CDR3 spans 12 residues. The germline V and J ends were trimmed by 1 base and 8 bases, with 9 bases remaining between them. Germline loops: CDR1 GTSNPN, CDR2 SVGIG (reference sequence).

A single count supports this clone. The rearrangement uses TRBV5-1 and TRBJ2-3; D unclear. This CDR3 is 14 amino acids long. Per germline, CDR1 SGHRS and CDR2 YFSETQ. Trimming took off 3 bases at V and 0 bases at J, with 8 bases between the two ends. CDR3 bases: TGCGCCAGCAGCTCACAGTCTAGCACAGATACGCAGTATTTT. This codes for CASSSQSSTDTQYF.

V usage is TRBV10-1 and J usage is TRBJ2-3, with 7 bases matching TRBD2. This CDR3 has 18 amino acids. CDR1 is WNHNN and CDR2 is SYGVQD in the germline V gene (reference sequence). J lost 0 bases, V lost 9 bases, and 18 bases had no gene match. The CDR3 coding sequence is TGCGCCAGTGGGTTGGGGGGAGGGCATTCATTTAGCACAGATACGCAGTATTTT. Translating gives CASGLGGGHSFSTDTQYF.

This sequence joins TRBV2 and TRBJ1-4, with unresolved D. Looked up from germline, CDR1 is SNHLY and CDR2 is FYNNEI. Deletions cut 7 bases from V and 0 bases from J, with 12 bases between. The CDR3 consists of 15 residues. The CDR3 sequence is CASTYLLSTNEKLFF. In DNA form, the CDR3 reads TGTGCCAGCACTTATCTGTTGTCAACTAATGAAAAACTGTTTTTT.

The gene calls are TRBV28 and TRBJ1-2; 9 nucleotides align to TRBD1. Trimming removed 7 bases from V and 0 bases from J; junction bases left unmatched: 9. CDR1 is MDHEN, CDR2 SYDVKM, per germline. The CDR3 consists of 16 residues. CDR3 region: CASTLPGTGTNYGYTF. The CDR3 nucleotides are TGTGCCAGCACCCTTCCCGGGACAGGGACTAACTATGGCTACACCTTC.

The rearrangement links TRBV9 to TRBJ2-1, with unresolved D. Germline V gene lookup returns CDR1 SGDLS and CDR2 YYNGEE. The length of the CDR3 is 14 residues. Deletions cut 3 bases from V and 2 bases from J, with 9 bases between. CDR3 loop: CASSGRATYNEQFF. As DNA, the CDR3 is TGTGCCAGCAGCGGCCGGGCCACCTACAATGAGCAGTTCTTC.

V and J are TRBV2 and TRBJ1-1; D might be TRBD1 (5 bases). The germline V gene has CDR1 SNHLY and CDR2 FYNNEI. V lost 8 bases, J lost 1 base, and 14 bases lay in between. This CDR3 has 14 residues. CDR3: CASQVGGENTEAFF. CDR3 DNA: TGTGCCAGCCAAGTGGGGGGGGAGAACACTGAAGCTTTCTTT.

The chain links TRBV6-1 to TRBJ2-7; D is possibly TRBD2 (7 bases). The CDR3 sequence is 14 residues long. Germline lookup yields CDR1 MNHNS and CDR2 SASEGT. The V end lost 5 bases, the J end lost 7 bases, and 18 bases lay between the germline ends. Here the CDR3 reads CASSLQGGLAEQYF. DNA of the CDR3: TGTGCCAGCAGTCTACAGGGAGGGTTAGCGGAGCAGTACTTC.

The J gene is TRBJ2-1, the V gene TRBV28, with D tentatively TRBD2 (5 bases). Germline lookup yields CDR1 MDHEN and CDR2 SYDVKM. Trimming pared 7 bases from V and 4 bases from J, leaving 17 bases between. The CDR3 consists of 15 residues. CDR3 in amino acids: CASNIRDSNYNEQFF. In nucleotides, the CDR3 is TGTGCCAGCAATATCCGGGATTCAAATTACAATGAGCAGTTCTTC.

The genes are TRBV7-3 and TRBJ1-2; D unresolved. V was trimmed by 5 bases and J by 4 bases, leaving 11 bases between them. This CDR3 has 13 residues. Germline CDR1 reads SGHTA; CDR2 reads FQGTGA. For the CDR3, the DNA is TGTGCCAGCAGCATAGGACCGGCCTATGGCTACACCTTC. Translating gives CASSIGPAYGYTF.

The chain is built from TRBV19 and TRBJ2-4; D possibly corresponds to TRBD1 (5 bases). This CDR3 region has 15 residues. Trimming stripped 6 bases from V and 0 bases from J, with 12 bases between. Germline values: CDR1 LNHDA, CDR2 SQIVND (reference sequence). The CDR3 nucleotides are TGTGCCAGTAGCCCAGGGAACCTAGCCAAAAACATTCAGTACTTC. As protein: CASSPGNLAKNIQYF.

This sequence joins TRBV28 and TRBJ1-1, with no clear D. The CDR3 contains 13 residues. Trimming left V 6 bases short and J 5 bases short, with 13 bases between. Germline V gene sequence: CDR1 MDHEN, CDR2 SYDVKM. This chain's CDR3 is CASSPIMETEAFF. CDR3 in DNA: TGTGCCAGCAGCCCAATTATGGAGACTGAAGCTTTCTTT.

The chain couples TRBV7-2 to TRBJ2-1, with D maybe TRBD1 (5 bases). Trimming removed 3 bases from V and 2 bases from J, with 11 bases in between. This CDR3 region has 15 residues. Germline V lookup: CDR1 SGHTA, CDR2 FQGNSA. CDR3 DNA: TGTGCCAGCAGCTTTTTGCAGGGAACCTACAATGAGCAGTTCTTC. This codes for CASSFLQGTYNEQFF.

This chain uses TRBV7-9 with TRBJ2-7; D might be TRBD1 (5 bases). The V and J ends lost 6 bases and 6 bases respectively, with 12 bases between them. CDR3 length: 12 amino acids. Germline CDR1 reads SEHNR; CDR2 reads FQNEAQ (reference sequence). In DNA form, the CDR3 reads TGTGCCAGCAGGTCCCCTGGGGCCGAGCAGTACTTC. Protein product: CASRSPGAEQYF.

CDR3 nucleotide sequence: TGTGCCAGCAGGGGGGGCCTAGCGGCCTACGAGCAGTACTTC. Translated: CASRGGLAAYEQYF. The V call is TRBV6-5, the J call TRBJ2-7; D might be TRBD2 (7 bases). Germline V CDR1 and CDR2: MNHEY, SVGAGI. Trimming removed 6 bases at V and 2 bases at J, with 14 bases between. The CDR3 totals 14 residues.

Notes on this clone: Other DNA sequences in this specimen translate into the identical CDR3. V usage is TRBV5-1 and J usage is TRBJ1-2, with D possibly matching TRBD1 (5 bases). CDR1 and CDR2 (germline): SGHRS, YFSETQ. V was cut by 2 bases and J by 5 bases, with 10 bases left in between. The CDR3 extends over 13 amino acids. As DNA, the CDR3 is TGCGCCAGCAGCTTAGGGACCGCATATGGCTACACCTTC. It translates to CASSLGTAYGYTF.

This sequence joins TRBV28 and TRBJ1-4; D remains ambiguous. The CDR3 totals 12 residues. Germline CDR1 MDHEN, CDR2 SYDVKM. With 2 bases removed from V and 11 bases from J, the gap between germline ends came to 9 bases. The CDR3 coding sequence is TGTGCCAGCAGTTTAGGGCAGGCGAAACTGTTTTTT. This gives the protein CASSLGQAKLFF.

The chain joins TRBV28 to TRBJ1-2; 7 nucleotides align to TRBD1. Per the germline V gene, CDR1 is MDHEN and CDR2 is SYDVKM. This CDR3 has 13 amino acids. The V gene end was trimmed by 2 bases and the J gene end by 10 bases; junction bases not matched to a gene: 7. CDR3 nucleotides: TGTGCCAGCAGTTTAGGACGGGGACAGTACTACACCTTC. It codes for CASSLGRGQYYTF.

The chain links TRBV12-5 to TRBJ2-7; weak D call: TRBD2 (6 bases). This CDR3 comprises 13 residues. Trimming took off 2 bases at V and 5 bases at J, with 10 bases between the two ends. Germline lookup yields CDR1 LGHNT and CDR2 FRNRAP. Here the CDR3 DNA reads TGTGCTAGTGGTTTGCACCGGGGGAACGAGCAGTACTTC. It encodes CASGLHRGNEQYF.

This sequence joins TRBV2 and TRBJ1-5; 10 nucleotides match TRBD1. The CDR3 is 17 amino acids. V lost 10 bases to trimming and J lost 4 bases; unmatched junction nucleotides: 16. Per germline, CDR1 SNHLY and CDR2 FYNNEI. The CDR3 region has the DNA TGTGCCACTAGCCGGGACAGGGGACCGAGGCGGAATCAGCCCCAGCATTTT. As protein: CATSRDRGPRRNQPQHF.

The chain recombines TRBV7-3 with TRBJ2-3, with no clear D. V lost 4 bases to trimming and J lost 3 bases, with 5 bases between them. The germline gives CDR1 SGHTA, CDR2 FQGTGA. CDR3 length equals 12 residues. The CDR3 DNA follows: TGTGCCAGCAGCTCTCAGACAGATACGCAGTATTTT. Translated, it gives CASSSQTDTQYF. The full variable domain, in which reference TRBV7-3 and TRBJ2-3 provide the parts outside the CDR3, is GAGVSQTPSNKVTEKGKYVELRCDPISGHTALYWYRQSLGQGPEFLIYFQGTGAADDSGLPNDRFFAVRPEGSVSTLKIQRTERGDSAVYLCASSSQTDTQYFGPGTRLTVL.

The chain couples TRBV5-6 to TRBJ2-7, with 10 nucleotides matching TRBD1. CDR3 length: 15 amino acids. V gave up 5 bases and J gave up 2 bases; unmatched junction bases: 7. Germline V lookup: CDR1 SGHDT, CDR2 YYEEEE. Here the CDR3 DNA reads TGTGCCAGCAGGGAAGACAGGGGGCTTCCCTACGAGCAGTACTTC. Translation gives CASREDRGLPYEQYF.

The V and J genes are TRBV5-4 and TRBJ2-2; 11 bases agree with TRBD1. Germline assignment: CDR1 SGHNT and CDR2 YYREEE (reference sequence). V was pared by 4 bases and J by 5 bases, with 10 bases of the junction left unmatched. The CDR3 runs 17 residues. For the CDR3, the DNA is TGTGCCAGCAGCGGCGGACAGGGGGCAGCGGGGACCGGGGAGCTGTTTTTT. Protein: CASSGGQGAAGTGELFF.

This chain joins TRBV11-2 and TRBJ2-5, with D possibly TRBD1 on 6 matching bases. The CDR3 sequence is 15 residues long. Germline-derived CDR1 and CDR2 are SGHAT and FQNNGV. V was clipped by 5 bases and J by 5 bases, with 18 bases between them. The chain's CDR3 is CASSPSPGTTETQYF. CDR3 in DNA: TGTGCCAGCAGCCCCAGCCCGGGGACAACGGAGACCCAGTACTTC.

The V gene is TRBV2, the J gene TRBJ1-2; TRBD1 aligns across 10 bases. CDR3 size: 14 residues. In germline, CDR1 is SNHLY, CDR2 FYNNEI. The ends lost 6 bases at V and 1 base at J; junction bases unmatched: 2. Written as DNA, the CDR3 is TGTGCCAGCAGCGGACAGGGGGATAACTATGGCTACACCTTC. This sequence encodes CASSGQGDNYGYTF.